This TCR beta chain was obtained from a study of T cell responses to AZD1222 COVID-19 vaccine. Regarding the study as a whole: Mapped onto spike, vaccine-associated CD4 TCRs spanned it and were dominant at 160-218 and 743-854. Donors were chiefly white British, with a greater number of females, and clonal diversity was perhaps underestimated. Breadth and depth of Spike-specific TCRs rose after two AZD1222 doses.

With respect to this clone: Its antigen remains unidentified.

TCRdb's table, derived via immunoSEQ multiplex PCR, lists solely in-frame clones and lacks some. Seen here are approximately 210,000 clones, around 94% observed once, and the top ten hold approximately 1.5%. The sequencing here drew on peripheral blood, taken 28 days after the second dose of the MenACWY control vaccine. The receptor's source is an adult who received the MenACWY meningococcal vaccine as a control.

The CDR3 DNA is TGTGCCAGCAGTTACTTCAGGGACCTGGGCGAAGCTTTCTTT. The encoded protein is CASSYFRDLGEAFF. This chain joins TRBV6-5 and TRBJ1-1; tentatively, D is TRBD1 (5 bases). Germline CDR1 MNHEY, CDR2 SVGAGI. The V and J ends lost 1 base and 8 bases respectively, with 14 bases between them. CDR3 length equals 14 residues.